This T cell receptor beta chain was recorded in a study of Ad26.COV2.S vaccination and SARS-CoV-2 variants. Overall study context: As a participant in COV1001, the donor was in the Ad26.COV2.S trial arm.

Indicated treatment: about 20 received Ad26.COV2.S at low or high dose, single or two shots; several received placebo; per-sample allocation not given. Collection of samples fell on day 63 after the first vaccine or placebo injection. Study conclusions and caveats: Spike-specific TCR breadth in vaccine recipients exceeded that seen in placebo recipients. Researchers reported similar non-spike TCR breadth in vaccine and placebo recipients.

Using immunoSEQ multiplex PCR, the repertoire was profiled, and TCRdb retains in-frame clones only, with some absent. The profile shows 350,000 to 400,000 clones, about 88% of them singletons. Concerning this clone: Its specificity is unknown.

The germline V and J ends were trimmed by 3 bases and 0 bases, with 12 bases remaining between them. The CDR3 is 15 amino acids. Germline lookup yields CDR1 SGHDT and CDR2 YYEEEE. This TCR was sampled from a person aged 18-65 years who received the Ad26.COV2.S COVID-19 vaccine or a placebo. This specimen was peripheral blood, taken in a trial of Ad26.COV2.S vaccine versus placebo. This chain uses TRBV5-6 with TRBJ1-1; no clear D gene. The CDR3, as DNA: TGTGCCAGCAGCTCGAAGATGGTTTTGAACACTGAAGCTTTCTTT. It codes for CASSSKMVLNTEAFF.